These T cell receptor beta chains were read from a single sample in a study of blood T cell repertoires in COVID-19. Using immunoSEQ multiplex PCR, the repertoire was profiled, and TCRdb retains in-frame clones only, with some absent. This sample has just over 80,000 clones, with about four fifths found just once. The sequenced sample was peripheral blood. The receptors stem from a woman aged 80 or over with active or convalescent COVID-19. Each CDR3 is given with its conserved first and last residue. A D gene is named only where the DNA matches it firmly. Clone size is stated in some rows and not others, as once, few, many or a class when expanded.

>TRBV7-3|TRBJ2-5|-|-
CASSPGTRGETQYF
TGTGCCAGCAGCCCAGGGACACGAGGGGAGACCCAGTACTTC
>TRBV7-2|TRBJ1-2|TRBD1|-
CASSSTGGFGYTF
TGTGCCAGCAGCTCTACAGGGGGCTTTGGCTACACCTTC
>TRBV3-1/TRBV3-2|TRBJ2-3|TRBD2|-
CASSHQLAGGTDTQYF
TGTGCCAGCAGCCATCAACTAGCGGGGGGCACAGATACGCAGTATTTT
>TRBV2|TRBJ2-7|TRBD1|-
CASSSGQTIYEQYF
TGTGCCAGCAGCTCGGGACAGACAATTTACGAGCAGTACTTC
>TRBV15|TRBJ1-4|TRBD1|-
CATSSYRGAEKLFF
TGTGCCACCAGCAGTTACAGGGGGGCGGAAAAACTGTTTTTT
>TRBV19|TRBJ1-2|-|-
CASSIGVGFRYGYTF
TGTGCCAGTAGTATAGGGGTCGGGTTTCGCTATGGCTACACCTTC
>TRBV19|TRBJ2-7|TRBD2|-
CASSSGLASYEQYF
TGTGCCAGTAGTTCCGGACTAGCCTCCTACGAGCAGTACTTC
>TRBV30|TRBJ1-2|TRBD1|-
CAWRDTRGFGYTF
TGTGCCTGGAGAGACACCAGGGGGTTTGGCTACACCTTC
>TRBV5-6|TRBJ1-1|-|-
CASSLWAGEAFF
TGTGCCAGCAGCTTGTGGGCAGGGGAAGCTTTCTTT
>TRBV3-1/TRBV3-2|TRBJ1-2|TRBD1|few
CASSQQTGTGFSYTF
TGTGCCAGCAGCCAACAAACCGGGACAGGTTTTAGCTACACCTTC
>TRBV24-1|TRBJ2-5|-|-
CATSDGQLQETQYF
TGTGCCACCAGTGATGGACAGTTACAAGAGACCCAGTACTTC
>TRBV5-4|TRBJ2-1|-|-
CASSSISSRNEQFF
TGTGCCAGCAGCTCTATATCAAGCCGGAATGAGCAGTTCTTC
>TRBV12-5|TRBJ1-4|-|many
CVDSSGATNEKLFF
TGTGTAGACTCATCGGGGGCAACTAATGAAAAACTGTTTTTT
>TRBV2|TRBJ1-2|TRBD1|-
CATHGTGGNSLYGYTF
TGTGCCACCCACGGGACAGGGGGCAATTCGCTCTATGGCTACACCTTC
>TRBV10-3|TRBJ1-4|TRBD1|-
CATSGSGTGGNEKLFF
TGTGCCACTTCAGGGTCCGGGACAGGGGGCAATGAAAAACTGTTTTTT
>TRBV6-5|TRBJ1-5|-|-
CASREAGQPQHF
TGTGCCAGCAGGGAGGCCGGGCAGCCCCAGCATTTT
>TRBV6-1|TRBJ2-7|-|-
CASSENREPIYEQYF
TGTGCCAGCAGTGAAAACAGGGAGCCCATCTACGAGCAGTACTTC
>TRBV5-4|TRBJ1-2|-|-
CASSFRTAASYGYTF
TGTGCCAGCAGCTTCCGGACAGCTGCCTCTTATGGCTACACCTTC
>TRBV27|TRBJ1-1|-|-
CASSSRRGEAFF
TGTGCCAGCAGTTCTAGACGTGGGGAAGCTTTCTTT
>TRBV5-8|TRBJ1-2|-|once
CASILNNLYGYTF
TGTGCCAGCATCTTGAACAACCTCTATGGCTACACCTTC
>TRBV7-2|TRBJ2-1|-|-
CASSPVGDNEQFF
TGTGCCAGCAGCCCGGTAGGGGACAATGAGCAGTTCTTC
>TRBV28|TRBJ1-1|TRBD1|-
CASRRGQVNTEAFF
TGTGCCAGCAGGCGTGGACAGGTGAACACTGAAGCTTTCTTT
>TRBV6-2/TRBV6-3|TRBJ2-1|TRBD2|-
CASSYKSGGAGNEQFF
TGTGCCAGCAGTTACAAATCCGGGGGGGCCGGGAATGAGCAGTTCTTC
>TRBV19|TRBJ2-2|TRBD2|-
CASSSRTGGPTGELFF
TGTGCCAGTAGTTCTAGGACGGGAGGGCCAACCGGGGAGCTGTTTTTT
>TRBV11-2|TRBJ1-6|TRBD1|-
CASSTQGQYNSPLHF
TGTGCCAGCAGCACCCAGGGACAGTATAATTCACCCCTCCACTTT
>TRBV7-3|TRBJ2-1|-|-
CASSLKRYSSYNEQFF
TGTGCCAGCAGCTTAAAGCGGTATAGCTCCTACAATGAGCAGTTCTTC
>TRBV11-2|TRBJ2-3|TRBD1|-
CASSPLGQTDTQYF
TGTGCCAGCAGCCCTCTGGGACAGACAGATACGCAGTATTTT
>TRBV28|TRBJ1-2|-|many
CASRTENYGYTF
TGTGCCAGTCGGACAGAGAACTATGGCTACACCTTC
>TRBV7-9|TRBJ2-7|-|once
CASSRTLLASEQYF
TGTGCCAGCAGCCGAACATTACTAGCTTCCGAGCAGTACTTC
>TRBV6-4|TRBJ2-5|-|-
CASSRSATGGETQYF
TGTGCCAGCAGCCGCTCGGCCACGGGCGGGGAGACCCAGTACTTC
>TRBV7-2|TRBJ1-1|TRBD1|-
CASSSGGEVTEAFF
TGTGCCAGCAGCTCAGGGGGTGAAGTCACTGAAGCTTTCTTT
>TRBV19|TRBJ2-7|-|-
CATKPEGLGPYEQYF
TGTGCCACCAAACCCGAGGGCCTAGGCCCCTACGAGCAGTACTTC
>TRBV6-1|TRBJ2-5|TRBD1|-
CASSEWGGTGFGETQYF
TGTGCCAGCAGTGAATGGGGGGGGACAGGGTTTGGAGAGACCCAGTACTTC
>TRBV9|TRBJ2-7|TRBD1|-
CASSPSSGQSSYEQYF
TGTGCCAGCAGCCCATCTTCGGGACAGAGCTCCTACGAGCAGTACTTC
>TRBV28|TRBJ1-6|-|few
CASSPRTHRRVNSPLHF
TGTGCCAGCAGTCCCCGGACACATCGTCGGGTTAATTCACCCCTCCACTTT
>TRBV15|TRBJ2-3|TRBD2|-
CATSSESERLAGFSTDTQYF
TGTGCCACCAGCAGTGAGAGCGAGCGACTAGCGGGTTTTAGCACAGATACGCAGTATTTT
>TRBV20-1|TRBJ1-3|-|-
CSASGGAGSSGNTIYF
TGCAGTGCTAGTGGGGGAGCGGGAAGCTCTGGAAACACCATATATTTT
>TRBV27|TRBJ2-3|TRBD2|-
CASSSGVAGGISTDTQYF
TGTGCCAGCAGTTCCGGAGTAGCGGGGGGGATCAGCACAGATACGCAGTATTTT
>TRBV15|TRBJ1-2|-|-
CATSSADRPSYGYTF
TGTGCCACCAGCAGCGCGGACAGACCCAGCTATGGCTACACCTTC
>TRBV5-6|TRBJ1-5|TRBD1|-
CASSLRGQGVNQPQHF
TGTGCCAGCAGCCTGAGGGGACAGGGGGTTAATCAGCCCCAGCATTTT
>TRBV20-1|TRBJ2-7|TRBD1|-
CSADRGDEQYF
TGCAGTGCCGACAGGGGGGACGAGCAGTACTTC
>TRBV11-3|TRBJ2-1|-|-
CASSLGLTEQFF
TGTGCCAGCAGCTTAGGTCTAACCGAGCAGTTCTTC
>TRBV5-5|TRBJ1-1|-|-
CASSGTGWSEAFF
TGTGCCAGCAGCGGAACAGGGTGGAGTGAAGCTTTCTTT
>TRBV6-1|TRBJ1-1|-|-
CASSEGARTEAFF
TGTGCCAGCAGTGAGGGGGCGCGGACTGAAGCTTTCTTT
>TRBV7-2|TRBJ2-5|-|-
CASSPQLGGEETQYF
TGTGCCAGCAGCCCACAGTTGGGCGGGGAAGAGACCCAGTACTTC
>TRBV12-3/TRBV12-4|TRBJ1-5|-|-
CASSLAGVQPQHF
TGTGCCAGCAGTTTAGCAGGGGTCCAGCCCCAGCATTTT
>TRBV2|TRBJ2-6|TRBD1|few
CASRGTGLFSGANVLTF
TGTGCCAGCAGGGGGACAGGGCTTTTCTCTGGGGCCAACGTCCTGACTTTC
>TRBV5-1|TRBJ1-1|-|-
CASRLEGRDTEAFF
TGCGCCAGCCGCCTCGAGGGGAGGGACACTGAAGCTTTCTTT
>TRBV5-1|TRBJ2-5|-|-
CASSFGSPSETQYF
TGCGCCAGCAGCTTCGGTAGCCCGTCGGAGACCCAGTACTTC
>TRBV7-9|TRBJ1-4|-|-
CASSGGLDEKLFF
TGTGCCAGCAGCGGGGGCTTGGATGAAAAACTGTTTTTT